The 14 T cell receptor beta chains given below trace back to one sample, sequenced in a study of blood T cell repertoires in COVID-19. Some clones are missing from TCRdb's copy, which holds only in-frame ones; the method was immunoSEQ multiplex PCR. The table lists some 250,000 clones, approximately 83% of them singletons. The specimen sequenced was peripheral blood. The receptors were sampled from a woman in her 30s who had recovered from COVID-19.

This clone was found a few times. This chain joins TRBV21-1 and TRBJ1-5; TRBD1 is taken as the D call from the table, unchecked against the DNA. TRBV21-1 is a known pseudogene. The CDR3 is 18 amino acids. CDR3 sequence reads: CASSPRGRKVHSNQPQHF. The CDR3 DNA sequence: TGTGCCAGCAGCCCCAGGGGCAGGAAGGTCCATAGCAATCAGCCCCAGCATTTT.

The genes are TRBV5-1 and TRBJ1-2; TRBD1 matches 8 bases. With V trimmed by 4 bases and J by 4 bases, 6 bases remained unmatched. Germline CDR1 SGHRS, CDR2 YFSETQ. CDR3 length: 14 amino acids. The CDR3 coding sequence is TGCGCCAGCAGCGTTAATGGACAGGGCTATGGCTACACCTTC. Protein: CASSVNGQGYGYTF. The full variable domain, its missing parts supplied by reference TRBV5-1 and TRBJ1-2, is KAGVTQTPRYLIKTRGQQVTLSCSPISGHRSVSWYQQTPGQGLQFLFEYFSETQRNKGNFPGRFSGRQFSNSRSEMNVSTLELGDSALYLCASSVNGQGYGYTFGSGTRLTVV.

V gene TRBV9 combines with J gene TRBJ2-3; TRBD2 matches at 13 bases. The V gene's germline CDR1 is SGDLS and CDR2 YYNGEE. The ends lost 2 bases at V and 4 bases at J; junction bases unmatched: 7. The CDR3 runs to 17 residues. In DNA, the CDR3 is TGTGCCAGCAGCGTCACTAGCGGGGGGGCCTCGGCAGATACGCAGTATTTT. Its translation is CASSVTSGGASADTQYF.

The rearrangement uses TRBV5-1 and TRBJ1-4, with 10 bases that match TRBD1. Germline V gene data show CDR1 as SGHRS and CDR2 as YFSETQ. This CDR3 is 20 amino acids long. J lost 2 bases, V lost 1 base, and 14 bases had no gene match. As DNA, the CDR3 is TGCGCCAGCAGCTTGTTACCTACCTCCCCGGACAGGGGGACTAATGAAAAACTGTTTTTT. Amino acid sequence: CASSLLPTSPDRGTNEKLFF.

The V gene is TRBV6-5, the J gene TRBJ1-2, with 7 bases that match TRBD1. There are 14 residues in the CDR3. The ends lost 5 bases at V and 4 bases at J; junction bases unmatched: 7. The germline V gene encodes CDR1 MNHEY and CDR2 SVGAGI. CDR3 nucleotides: TGTGCCAGCAGTAAACCGGGACAGATCTATGGCTACACCTTC. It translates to CASSKPGQIYGYTF.

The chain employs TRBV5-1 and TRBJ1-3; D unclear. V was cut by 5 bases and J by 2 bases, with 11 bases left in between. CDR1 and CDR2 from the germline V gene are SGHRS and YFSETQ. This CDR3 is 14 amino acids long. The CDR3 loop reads CASRGTGAGNTIYF. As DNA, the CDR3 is TGCGCCAGCAGAGGAACCGGGGCTGGAAACACCATATATTTT. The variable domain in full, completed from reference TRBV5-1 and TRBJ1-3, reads KAGVTQTPRYLIKTRGQQVTLSCSPISGHRSVSWYQQTPGQGLQFLFEYFSETQRNKGNFPGRFSGRQFSNSRSEMNVSTLELGDSALYLCASRGTGAGNTIYFGEGSWLTVV.

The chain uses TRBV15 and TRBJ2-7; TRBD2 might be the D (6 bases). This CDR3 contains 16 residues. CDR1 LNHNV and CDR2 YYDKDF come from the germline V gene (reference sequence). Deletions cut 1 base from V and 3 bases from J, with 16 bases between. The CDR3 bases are TGTGCCACCAGCAGAGGTCCCGTAGCGGTTAACTACGAGCAGTACTTC. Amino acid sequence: CATSRGPVAVNYEQYF.

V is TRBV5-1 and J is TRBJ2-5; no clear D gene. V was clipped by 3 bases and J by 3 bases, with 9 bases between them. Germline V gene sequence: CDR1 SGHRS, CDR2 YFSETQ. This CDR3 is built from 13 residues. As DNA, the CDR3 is TGCGCCAGCAGCTATCAGGTAGAAGAGACCCAGTACTTC. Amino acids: CASSYQVEETQYF.

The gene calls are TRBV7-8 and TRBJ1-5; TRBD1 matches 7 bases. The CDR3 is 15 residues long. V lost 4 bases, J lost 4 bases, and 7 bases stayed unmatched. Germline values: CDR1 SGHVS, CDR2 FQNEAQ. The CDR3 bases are TGTGCCAGCAGCTCCGGACAGGATTGGAATCAGCCCCAGCATTTT. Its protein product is CASSSGQDWNQPQHF.

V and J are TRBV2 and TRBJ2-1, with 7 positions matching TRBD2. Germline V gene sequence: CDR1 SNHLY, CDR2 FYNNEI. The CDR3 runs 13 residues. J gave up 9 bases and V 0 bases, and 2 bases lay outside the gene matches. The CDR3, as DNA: TGTGCCAGCAGTGAAGCGCCGGGAGGTGAGCAGTTCTTC. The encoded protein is CASSEAPGGEQFF.

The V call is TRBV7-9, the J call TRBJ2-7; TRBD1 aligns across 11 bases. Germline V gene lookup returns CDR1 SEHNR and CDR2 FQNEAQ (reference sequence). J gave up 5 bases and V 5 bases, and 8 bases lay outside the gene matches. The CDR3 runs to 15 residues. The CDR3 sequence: CASSTPDRGLDEQYF. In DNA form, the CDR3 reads TGTGCCAGCAGCACTCCGGACAGGGGGCTCGACGAGCAGTACTTC.

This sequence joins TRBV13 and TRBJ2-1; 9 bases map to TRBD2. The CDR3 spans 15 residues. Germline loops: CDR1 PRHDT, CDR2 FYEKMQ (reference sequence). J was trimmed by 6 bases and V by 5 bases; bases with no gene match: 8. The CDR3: CASSQRGARPNEQFF. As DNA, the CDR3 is TGTGCCAGCAGCCAGCGGGGGGCCCGACCCAATGAGCAGTTCTTC.

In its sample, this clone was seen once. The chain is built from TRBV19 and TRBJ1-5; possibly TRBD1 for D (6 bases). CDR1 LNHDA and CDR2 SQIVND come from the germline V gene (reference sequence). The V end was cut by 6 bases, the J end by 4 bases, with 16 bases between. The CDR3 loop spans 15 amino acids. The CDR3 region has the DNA TGTGCCAGTAGGCCCTCCGGGACACTAAATCAGCCCCAGCATTTT. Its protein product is CASRPSGTLNQPQHF.

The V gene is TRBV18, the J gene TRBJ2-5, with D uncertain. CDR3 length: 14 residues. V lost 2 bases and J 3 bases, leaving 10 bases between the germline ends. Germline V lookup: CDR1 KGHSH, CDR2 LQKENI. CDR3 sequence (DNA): TGTGCCAGCTCACCAATGGCAATCAAAGAGACCCAGTACTTC. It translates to CASSPMAIKETQYF. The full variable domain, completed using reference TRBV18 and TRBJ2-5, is NAGVMQNPRHLVRRRGQEARLRCSPMKGHSHVYWYRQLPEEGLKFMVYLQKENIIDESGMPKERFSAEFPKEGPSILRIQQVVRGDSAAYFCASSPMAIKETQYFGPGTRLLVL.